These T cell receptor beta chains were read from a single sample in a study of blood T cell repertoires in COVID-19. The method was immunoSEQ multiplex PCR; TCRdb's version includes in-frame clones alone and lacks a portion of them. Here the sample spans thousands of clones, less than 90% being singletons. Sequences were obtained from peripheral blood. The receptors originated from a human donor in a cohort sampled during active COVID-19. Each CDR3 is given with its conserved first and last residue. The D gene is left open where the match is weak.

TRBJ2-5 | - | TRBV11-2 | CASSLGRSSYQETQYF
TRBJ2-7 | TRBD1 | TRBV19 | CASSMGQGRTYEQYF
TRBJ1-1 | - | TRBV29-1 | CSVAVEAGRTEAFF
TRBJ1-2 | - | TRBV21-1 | CASSGSKPGTVYGYTF
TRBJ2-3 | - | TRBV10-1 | CASSDRGDTQYF
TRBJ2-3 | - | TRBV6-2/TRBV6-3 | CASSTGQFVDTQYF
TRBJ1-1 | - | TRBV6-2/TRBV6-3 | CASSYAGLPNTEAFF
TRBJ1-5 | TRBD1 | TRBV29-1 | CSAGTGVNQPQHF
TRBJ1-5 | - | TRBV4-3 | CASSQYRSDYNQPQHF
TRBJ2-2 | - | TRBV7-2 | CASSLGFYKNTGELFF
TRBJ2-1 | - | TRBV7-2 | CASSSAGTRPFF
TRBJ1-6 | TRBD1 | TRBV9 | CASSVEGRGQGNSPLHF
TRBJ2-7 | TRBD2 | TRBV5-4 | CASGGTSGPYEQYF
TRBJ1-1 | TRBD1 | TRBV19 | CASSIRDRGIGRTEAFF
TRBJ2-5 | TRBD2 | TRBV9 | CASSVALVASGGIHQETQYF
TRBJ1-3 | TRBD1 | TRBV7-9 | CASSFGQGSGNTIYF
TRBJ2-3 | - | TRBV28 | CASSRQADTQYF
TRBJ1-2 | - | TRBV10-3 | CAISESKEFTGYTF
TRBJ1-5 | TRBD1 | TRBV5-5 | CASSQRDRGINQPQHF
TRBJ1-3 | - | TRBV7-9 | CATSGGGSGDTIYF
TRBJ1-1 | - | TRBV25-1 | CASSSRRGNTEAFF
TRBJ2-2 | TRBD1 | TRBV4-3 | CASSPGKERRQGNTGELFF
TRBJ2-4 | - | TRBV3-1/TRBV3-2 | CASSQDMRRTQNIQYF